One and the same sample provided the 16 T cell receptor beta chains below, sequenced in a study of blood T cell repertoires in COVID-19. Repertoires were generated with immunoSEQ multiplex PCR, while TCRdb's copy carries only in-frame clones and drops some. The repertoire holds hundreds of thousands of clones, under 95% seen once, with around 2.5% in the top ten. Sequencing was carried out using PBMCs or T cells enriched from blood (not recorded which). These receptors were taken from a man in his 60s who had recovered from COVID-19.

This chain joins TRBV3-1 (or the pseudogene TRBV3-2) and TRBJ2-1, with 16 bases lining up with TRBD2. Germline loops: CDR1 LGHDT, CDR2 YNNKEL (reference sequence). The CDR3 is 18 residues long. V was clipped by 4 bases and J by 2 bases; unmatched bases: 5. The CDR3 nucleotides are TGTGCCAGCAGCCTACCGGGACTAGCGGGAGGGGCCTACAATGAGCAGTTCTTC. Translated, it gives CASSLPGLAGGAYNEQFF.

The chain joins TRBV4-2 to TRBJ1-3, with 11 bases that match TRBD1. V was clipped by 2 bases and J by 4 bases; unmatched bases: 7. The CDR3 sequence is 17 residues long. The V gene's germline CDR1 is LGHNA and CDR2 YNFKEQ. The CDR3, as DNA: TGTGCCAGCAGCCAAACCGCCGGGACAGGGGGAGGAAACACCATATATTTT. This gives the protein CASSQTAGTGGGNTIYF.

Only one count was recorded for this clone. The chain carries TRBV5-1 and TRBJ1-5; no reliable D call. The CDR3 length is 11 residues. CDR1 SGHRS and CDR2 YFSETQ come from the germline V gene. V was trimmed by 6 bases and J by 7 bases, leaving 8 bases between them. CDR3 loop: CASKLTQPQHF. CDR3 DNA sequence: TGCGCCAGCAAACTGACACAGCCCCAGCATTTT.

The chain links TRBV20-1 to TRBJ1-5, with D possibly TRBD1 on 5 matching bases. V shed 3 bases and J shed 0 bases, with 15 bases lying between them. Germline assignment: CDR1 DFQATT and CDR2 SNEGSKA (reference sequence). There are 16 residues in the CDR3. The CDR3 region is CSASAGGIYSNQPQHF. CDR3 coding DNA: TGCAGTGCTAGTGCGGGGGGAATTTATAGCAATCAGCCCCAGCATTTT.

This chain joins TRBV3-1 (or the pseudogene TRBV3-2) and TRBJ2-7; D not certain. The CDR3 has 13 residues. Germline V lookup: CDR1 LGHDT, CDR2 YNNKEL (reference sequence). Trimming left V 2 bases short and J 4 bases short, with 9 bases between. CDR3 residues: CASSQIGLYEQYF. CDR3 in DNA: TGTGCCAGCAGCCAAATCGGGTTATACGAGCAGTACTTC.

V usage is TRBV6-5 and J usage is TRBJ1-4; possibly TRBD1 for D (5 bases). The germline V gene has CDR1 MNHEY and CDR2 SVGAGI. The germline V and J ends were trimmed by 6 bases and 8 bases, with 19 bases remaining between them. The CDR3 spans 15 residues. In DNA, the CDR3 is TGTGCCAGCAGGGAGAGGGGCCGGGGACTGGAAAAACTGTTTTTT. Translating gives CASRERGRGLEKLFF.

The chain uses TRBV2 and TRBJ1-2, with a tentative D call TRBD1 (6 bases). Between the trimmed V and J ends, which lost 6 bases and 8 bases, there was a span of 19 bases. The germline CDR1 and CDR2 sequences are SNHLY and FYNNEI. The CDR3 consists of 14 residues. CDR3 sequence reads: CASSLRTRGEGYTF. CDR3 sequence (DNA): TGTGCCAGCAGCCTCCGCACCAGGGGAGAAGGCTACACCTTC.

This clone occurred many times. J is TRBJ2-1 and V is TRBV5-4, with a weak D call TRBD2 (6 bases). Trimming took 4 bases from V and 0 from J, leaving 17 bases between them. Germline values: CDR1 SGHNT, CDR2 YYREEE (reference sequence). This CDR3 has 17 residues. DNA of the CDR3: TGTGCCAGCAGCCTGGGGGGTGGAGGAACCTCCTACAATGAGCAGTTCTTC. Protein: CASSLGGGGTSYNEQFF.

V usage is TRBV30 and J usage is TRBJ2-7; a weak D match, TRBD1 (6 bases). Germline V gives CDR1 GTSNPN, CDR2 SVGIG (reference sequence). The length of the CDR3 is 14 residues. Trimming took off 5 bases at V and 6 bases at J, with 20 bases between the two ends. The CDR3: CAWGGVGARSEQYF. As DNA, the CDR3 is TGTGCCTGGGGGGGCGTGGGGGCGCGGTCCGAGCAGTACTTC.

The chain links TRBV4-2 to TRBJ2-3; the match to TRBD2 covers 9 bases. CDR1 and CDR2 from the germline V gene are LGHNA and YNFKEQ. After removal of 1 base from V and 3 bases from J, the junction contained 11 bases not matched to a gene. The CDR3 spans 18 residues. CDR3 loop: CASSQGGLAGAGTDTQYF. The CDR3 DNA reads TGTGCCAGCAGCCAAGGGGGTTTAGCGGGAGCAGGTACAGATACGCAGTATTTT.

The rearrangement uses TRBV5-1 and TRBJ2-2, with a tentative D call TRBD1 (5 bases). Trimming removed 4 bases at V and 4 bases at J, with 14 bases between. CDR1 SGHRS and CDR2 YFSETQ come from the germline V gene. This CDR3 has 15 residues. The CDR3 region has the DNA TGCGCCAGCAGCATCAGGGCTTTGGGCACCGGGGAGCTGTTTTTT. Residues: CASSIRALGTGELFF.

V gene TRBV5-1 combines with J gene TRBJ2-2; no reliable D call. The CDR3 runs 15 residues. Germline lookup yields CDR1 SGHRS and CDR2 YFSETQ. Trimming stripped 3 bases from V and 2 bases from J, with 11 bases between. In DNA, the CDR3 is TGCGCCAGCAGCTATTTAGAATTAAACACCGGGGAGCTGTTTTTT. Translating it yields CASSYLELNTGELFF.

This clone was counted a single time. The chain uses TRBV6-5 and TRBJ2-7, with TRBD1 as a possible D gene (5 bases). Trimming removed 5 bases at V and 2 bases at J, with 13 bases between. Germline-derived CDR1 and CDR2 are MNHEY and SVGAGI. This CDR3 has 14 amino acids. In nucleotides, the CDR3 is TGTGCCAGCAGTCAGGGTAGGGGTCCCTACGAGCAGTACTTC. Its protein product is CASSQGRGPYEQYF.

DNA of the CDR3: TGTGCCAGCAGCAGAAGACAGGGCCCTAATGAAAAACTGTTTTTT. It codes for CASSRRQGPNEKLFF. The genes are TRBV5-8 and TRBJ1-4, with 7 bases fitting TRBD1. V shed 4 bases, J shed 3 bases, and the junction held 6 bases outside the gene matches. The CDR3 length is 15 residues. Germline V gene data show CDR1 as SGHTS and CDR2 as YDEGEE.

The CDR3, as DNA: TGTGCCAGCAGCTTAATGGGCAGGGACACTGAAGCTTTCTTT. Translating it yields CASSLMGRDTEAFF. The chain is built from TRBV7-3 and TRBJ1-1; D might be TRBD1 (5 bases). V gave up 1 base and J gave up 3 bases, with 9 bases separating them. CDR1 and CDR2 (germline): SGHTA, FQGTGA. The CDR3 extends over 14 amino acids.

V and J are TRBV6-1 and TRBJ1-5; D not resolved. Germline V lookup: CDR1 MNHNS, CDR2 SASEGT. Trimming cost V 2 bases and J 2 bases, with 10 bases left between them. This CDR3 contains 15 residues. The CDR3 DNA follows: TGTGCCAGCAGTGAATTGGGAGTACGCAATCAGCCCCAGCATTTT. This encodes CASSELGVRNQPQHF.